What follows is one TCR beta chain and its context. Between the trimmed V and J ends, which lost 2 bases and 4 bases, there was a span of 8 bases. CDR3 length: 13 residues. Germline V gene lookup returns CDR1 SGHRS and CDR2 YFSETQ. The data belong to a study of cytomegalovirus exposure and HLA in healthy donors. The PCR ran on 60 Vbeta and 13 Jbeta primers. Per the original data handling: Among the unique TCR beta chains that a later analysis counted, around 82 million in all, about 11 million were shared. Method: immunoSEQ multiplex PCR; TCRdb's copy keeps in-frame clones and lacks some. The D gene and trimming were derived from the DNA, and the V and J assignments and clone size from that table. The sample contains tens of thousands of clones, about two thirds of which appear only once.

This sequence joins TRBV5-1 and TRBJ2-3, with D tentatively TRBD2 (5 bases). The source of this sequence is a man in his fifties or sixties in good health and CMV-seronegative. The sequenced sample was PBMCs. The CDR3 sequence is CASSFEGADTQYF. CDR3 nucleotides: TGCGCCAGCAGCTTCGAGGGTGCAGATACGCAGTATTTT.